This T cell receptor (beta chain) appears in the sequencing data of a study of blood T cell repertoires in COVID-19. The overall study: Acute-phase and convalescent COVID-19 samples originated in the United States, Italy and Spain. In each case, the material was cDNA or gDNA derived from T cells, B-cell-depleted T cells, or PBMCs.

In the authors' workflow: By means of reference gene primer amplification, nucleated cell counts were estimated. TCRdb's copy holds only in-frame clones and misses some; the assay was immunoSEQ multiplex PCR. The V and J calls and clone size were taken over from that table, and D and trimming were inferred from the DNA. The data show about 380,000 clones, roughly 85% seen once. This clone was seen just once. The CDR3 contains 15 residues. Per the germline V gene, CDR1 is MNHEY and CDR2 is SMNVEV (reference sequence). Trimming at V came to 6 bases and at J to 0 bases, leaving 5 bases not matched to a gene.

This chain connects TRBV27 to TRBJ1-1; 9 nucleotides align to TRBD1. Sequencing input: peripheral blood. This receptor was identified in a woman aged 18-29 years with acute or convalescent COVID-19. The CDR3 nucleotides are TGTGCCAGCAGCTGGACAGGGGCCATGAACACTGAAGCTTTCTTT. It codes for CASSWTGAMNTEAFF.